This TCR beta chain was documented in a study of OX40 agonist ivuxolimab in advanced cancers. Study context: The group had a mean age of 60 years, ranged from roughly 20 to 80, and was 82.7% male.

Concerning this clone itself: The antigen is not known.

Trimming left V 7 bases short and J 3 bases short, with 18 bases between. The CDR3 runs to 16 residues. Germline V CDR1 and CDR2: SNHLY, FYNNEI. TCRdb keeps only in-frame clones here, not all; method: immunoSEQ multiplex PCR. The repertoire holds some 51,000 clones, with around nine tenths as singletons. Overall study findings and caveats: Low clonal expansion, among the lowest seen, marked partial responders at 0.1-3.0 mg/kg.

Sequencing was performed on CD4+ or CD8+ T cells sorted from blood, taken in a trial of the OX40 agonist ivuxolimab. The chain is built from TRBV2 and TRBJ2-2; tentatively, D is TRBD2 (7 bases). This clonotype originated in an adult with an advanced solid tumor such as melanoma, head and neck, liver or kidney cancer. The CDR3 region has the DNA TGTGCCAGCATCGGAGAGGGGGGGCGACACACCGGGGAGCTGTTTTTT. This gives the protein CASIGEGGRHTGELFF.